Following are 25 T cell receptor beta chains from one sample sequenced in a study of cytomegalovirus exposure and HLA in healthy donors (dated by TCRdb to 2017 to 2019). Libraries were constructed by the immunoSEQ multiplex PCR assay. A mixture of 60 forward primers for TCR Vbeta segments and 13 reverse primers for TCR Jbeta segments was used in the multiplex PCR. In TCRdb, the immuneACCESS table is reduced to in-frame sequences with V and J assigned. These tables do not hold every clone; where another copy was compared, an unresolved V gene accounts for under half, and the others remain unexplained. This sample has roughly 150,000 clones in its table, and 78% of those were observed once. More than 6% of the sample is in the top ten clones. Sample: PBMCs. These receptors all come from a woman between 35 and 50 years old in good health and CMV-seropositive.

The V gene is TRBV4-2, the J gene TRBJ1-3; D not certain. From germline, CDR1 is LGHNA and CDR2 YNFKEQ. Trimming removed 1 base at V and 0 bases at J, with 10 bases between. CDR3 size: 16 residues. The chain's CDR3 is CASSQVNGASGNTIYF. The CDR3 DNA reads as TGTGCCAGCAGCCAAGTGAACGGAGCCTCTGGAAACACCATATATTTT.

The CDR3 region is CASRDHGTGNTIYF. Written as DNA, the CDR3 is TGTGCCAGCAGGGACCACGGGACTGGAAACACCATATATTTT. The J gene is TRBJ1-3, the V gene TRBV2, with unresolved D. Trimming pared 6 bases from V and 2 bases from J, leaving 11 bases between. This CDR3 is 14 amino acids long. Germline V gene lookup returns CDR1 SNHLY and CDR2 FYNNEI.

The chain employs TRBV5-4 and TRBJ1-6, with a weak D call TRBD1 (6 bases). Germline V lookup: CDR1 SGHNT, CDR2 YYREEE (reference sequence). The CDR3 length is 17 residues. The ends were cut back, 5 bases at V and 0 bases at J, with 15 bases in the middle. For the CDR3, the DNA is TGTGCCAGCAGTCTTGACAGGACGAGCTCCTATAATTCACCCCTCCACTTT. Protein sequence: CASSLDRTSSYNSPLHF.

This chain joins TRBV4-2 and TRBJ1-6; D may be TRBD1 (6 bases). The V end was cut by 2 bases, the J end by 8 bases, with 22 bases between. The germline gives CDR1 LGHNA, CDR2 YNFKEQ. The CDR3 is 18 amino acids. The CDR3 DNA is TGTGCCAGCAGCCAAAAACCAGGGGTAGCATTATATCATTCACCCCTCCACTTT. Its protein is CASSQKPGVALYHSPLHF.

This chain connects TRBV6-1 to TRBJ1-3; D not resolved. CDR3 size: 14 residues. V lost 2 bases to trimming and J lost 5 bases, with 10 bases between them. The germline gives CDR1 MNHNS, CDR2 SASEGT. The chain's CDR3 is CASSESGRRNTIYF. CDR3 nucleotides: TGTGCCAGCAGTGAAAGTGGGAGAAGAAACACCATATATTTT.

The chain recombines TRBV7-9 with TRBJ2-7; D is uncertain. The CDR3 loop spans 14 amino acids. Germline CDR1 is SEHNR and CDR2 is FQNEAQ (reference sequence). V lost 6 bases and J 0 bases, leaving 12 bases between the germline ends. CDR3 loop: CASSVSGASYEQYF. CDR3 DNA: TGTGCCAGCAGTGTCTCCGGAGCCTCCTACGAGCAGTACTTC.

The V call is TRBV14, the J call TRBJ2-1; maybe TRBD1 (5 bases). The CDR3 has 13 residues. The germline CDR1 and CDR2 sequences are SGHDN and FVKESK. V shed 6 bases and J shed 4 bases, with 10 bases lying between them. The CDR3 sequence: CASRPGRYNEQFF. The CDR3 DNA follows: TGTGCCAGCAGGCCAGGGCGATACAATGAGCAGTTCTTC.

This clone turned up a few times. The rearrangement links TRBV7-8 to TRBJ1-1; D unresolved. This CDR3 contains 14 residues. V was shortened by 4 bases and J by 10 bases, with 19 bases between the two germline ends. CDR1 and CDR2 (germline): SGHVS, FQNEAQ. CDR3 region: CASSSRNLPGVAFF. The CDR3 DNA reads TGTGCCAGCAGCTCCCGGAACCTCCCGGGTGTAGCTTTCTTT.

The chain employs TRBV7-9 and TRBJ1-4; possibly TRBD1 for D (5 bases). Germline V gene sequence: CDR1 SEHNR, CDR2 FQNEAQ (reference sequence). The V end lost 3 bases, the J end lost 5 bases, and 10 bases lay between the germline ends. The CDR3 is 14 amino acids. CDR3 loop: CASSFPDTNEKLFF. CDR3 in DNA: TGTGCCAGCAGCTTCCCGGACACGAATGAAAAACTGTTTTTT.

J is TRBJ1-4 and V is TRBV7-9, with 11 nucleotides matching TRBD1. This CDR3 region has 15 residues. Trimming cost V 6 bases and J 4 bases; bases outside gene matches: 4. Germline V gene lookup returns CDR1 SEHNR and CDR2 FQNEAQ (reference sequence). The CDR3 here is CASRGQGAVNEKLFF. In DNA, the CDR3 is TGTGCCAGCAGAGGACAGGGGGCCGTTAATGAAAAACTGTTTTTT.

Only a few counts were recorded for this clone. This chain uses TRBV19 with TRBJ2-7; no definite D call. This CDR3 comprises 14 residues. Between the trimmed V and J ends, which lost 1 base and 6 bases, there was a span of 13 bases. Looked up from germline, CDR1 is LNHDA and CDR2 is SQIVND (reference sequence). In DNA, the CDR3 is TGTGCCAGTAGTATAGGGTGGAGAAACGGCGAGCAGTACTTC. Translated: CASSIGWRNGEQYF.

A few counts support this clone. This chain links TRBV2 with TRBJ2-5; 9 bases are shared with TRBD1. The CDR3 has 15 amino acids. V shed 7 bases, J shed 7 bases, and the junction held 13 bases outside the gene matches. Looked up from germline, CDR1 is SNHLY and CDR2 is FYNNEI. CDR3: CASNPDRGETMTQYF. The CDR3 DNA sequence: TGTGCCAGCAACCCGGACAGGGGAGAAACCATGACCCAGTACTTC.

This clone has a handful of counts. The chain employs TRBV9 and TRBJ1-2; tentatively, D is TRBD1 (6 bases). Per the germline V gene, CDR1 is SGDLS and CDR2 is YYNGEE. Trimming removed 3 bases at V and 0 bases at J, with 9 bases between. The CDR3 runs 14 residues. CDR3 DNA: TGTGCCAGCAGCGCAGGACAGTCTAACTATGGCTACACCTTC. Encoded protein: CASSAGQSNYGYTF.

This sequence joins TRBV4-3 and TRBJ1-1, with 9 bases identical to TRBD1. The CDR3 loop spans 15 amino acids. The V gene's germline CDR1 is LGHNA and CDR2 YSLEER. Trimming at V came to 4 bases and at J to 1 base, leaving 4 bases not matched to a gene. The CDR3 bases are TGCGCCAGCAGCCCTTGGACAGGGGCGAACACTGAAGCTTTCTTT. It yields the protein CASSPWTGANTEAFF.

The V and J genes are TRBV7-8 and TRBJ1-1; 7 bases line up with TRBD1. V lost 5 bases, J lost 0 bases, and 15 bases stayed unmatched. The CDR3 runs to 18 residues. CDR1 SGHVS and CDR2 FQNEAQ come from the germline V gene. As DNA, the CDR3 is TGTGCCAGCAGCCTTATCCAATCATGGGACAGTTTGAACACTGAAGCTTTCTTT. Translation: CASSLIQSWDSLNTEAFF.

The rearrangement links TRBV11-1 to TRBJ1-2; 10 nucleotides line up with TRBD1. Germline loops: CDR1 SGHAT, CDR2 FQDESV (reference sequence). After removal of 6 bases from V and 7 bases from J, the junction contained 5 bases not matched to a gene. This CDR3 has 13 residues. This chain's CDR3 is CASRGQGVSGYTF. The DNA of the CDR3 is TGTGCCAGCAGAGGACAGGGGGTTTCTGGCTACACCTTC.

Details on this clone: One junction end disagrees with the germline gene, perhaps due to a read error. The chain recombines TRBV30 with TRBJ2-1; D is perhaps TRBD1 (6 bases). Germline CDR1 GTSNPN, CDR2 SVGIG (reference sequence). The CDR3 loop spans 16 amino acids. The CDR3 sequence: CAWSVRGPLGANEQFF. In nucleotides, the CDR3 is TGTGCTTGGAGTGTACGGGGACCTCTGGGGGCCAATGAGCAGTTCTTC.

This chain uses TRBV5-6 with TRBJ1-5; 7 bases line up with TRBD1. The length of the CDR3 is 14 residues. Looked up from germline, CDR1 is SGHDT and CDR2 is YYEEEE. V shed 5 bases and J 7 bases; nucleotides not matched to a gene: 9. The CDR3 loop is CASSLEGAGQPQHF. In nucleotides, the CDR3 is TGTGCCAGCAGTCTTGAGGGGGCTGGGCAGCCCCAGCATTTT.

This chain connects TRBV5-6 to TRBJ2-5; D is perhaps TRBD2 (5 bases). This CDR3 is built from 14 residues. The V gene's germline CDR1 is SGHDT and CDR2 YYEEEE. V was shortened by 2 bases and J by 7 bases, with 15 bases between the two germline ends. The CDR3 sequence is CASSLVSLAGTQYF. CDR3 in DNA: TGTGCCAGCAGCTTAGTAAGCTTGGCGGGGACCCAGTACTTC.

The rearrangement links TRBV19 to TRBJ2-2; D not resolved. Per the germline V gene, CDR1 is LNHDA and CDR2 is SQIVND (reference sequence). V was clipped by 7 bases and J by 2 bases, with 8 bases between them. CDR3 length: 13 residues. CDR3 nucleotide sequence: TGTGCCAGTACTGTCTTTAACACCGGGGAGCTGTTTTTT. Protein product: CASTVFNTGELFF.

This rearrangement joins TRBV19 to TRBJ1-5; the D gene is possibly TRBD1 (5 bases). V lost 0 bases and J 4 bases, leaving 10 bases between the germline ends. This CDR3 is built from 15 residues. The germline V gene has CDR1 LNHDA and CDR2 SQIVND (reference sequence). The CDR3 DNA is TGTGCCAGTAGTATAGATCGGGGGGGGAATCAGCCCCAGCATTTT. Translation: CASSIDRGGNQPQHF.

This clone appeared a single time. The V and J genes are TRBV19 and TRBJ1-2; D is unresolved. V shed 11 bases and J shed 7 bases, with 29 bases lying between them. The length of the CDR3 is 16 residues. From germline, CDR1 is LNHDA and CDR2 SQIVND (reference sequence). Here the CDR3 DNA reads TGTGCCCGCTCTGGGTTTAAGGAGAGTGTCTTACTTGGCTACACCTTC. Protein: CARSGFKESVLLGYTF.

Regarding this clone: The junction does not match germline at one end; this may be a read error. The chain carries TRBV14 and TRBJ2-6; 7 positions match TRBD1. CDR3 length: 17 amino acids. Germline V lookup: CDR1 SGHDN, CDR2 FVKESK. CDR3 region: CASSRTTGFPGANGLTF. The CDR3 DNA reads TGTGCCAGCAGCCGCACGACAGGGTTCCCTGGGGCCAACGGCCTGACTTTC.

The rearrangement links TRBV7-8 to TRBJ2-3; 14 positions match TRBD2. V shed 6 bases and J 11 bases; nucleotides not matched to a gene: 10. The CDR3 contains 15 residues. Germline values: CDR1 SGHVS, CDR2 FQNEAQ. For the CDR3, the DNA is TGTGCCAGCAGACCGCCGACTAGCGGGGGGGCGGGGCAGTATTTT. It specifies CASRPPTSGGAGQYF.

This rearrangement joins TRBV27 to TRBJ2-1; 10 bases are shared with TRBD2. Germline V lookup: CDR1 MNHEY, CDR2 SMNVEV (reference sequence). CDR3 length equals 17 residues. V shed 2 bases, J shed 7 bases, and the junction held 11 bases outside the gene matches. The CDR3 DNA reads as TGTGCCAGCAGTTTACCCTCACTAGCGGGGAAGGTAAATGAGCAGTTCTTC. It codes for CASSLPSLAGKVNEQFF.